This paragraph covers one T cell receptor (beta chain) sequence. The antigen remains undetermined. TCRdb's copy holds only in-frame clones and misses some; the assay was immunoSEQ multiplex PCR. This sample contains over 140,000 clones. The sample belongs to a study of T cell responses to AZD1222 COVID-19 vaccine. The CDR3 has 13 amino acids. Germline CDR1 and CDR2: SEHNR and FQNEAQ (reference sequence). Between the trimmed V and J ends, which lost 1 base and 8 bases, there was a span of 11 bases. Overall study findings and caveats: Among vaccine-associated CD4 TCRs, coverage spanned spike, with dominance at 160-218 and 743-854. Increases in Spike-specific TCR breadth and depth were seen after two AZD1222 doses. Baseline serology detected seropositivity in only six AZD1222 recipients.

The sample was peripheral blood. The genes are TRBV7-9 and TRBJ1-2, with D hard to call. The sequence came from an adult in good health. This chain's CDR3 is CASSLGAEGGYTF. CDR3 sequence (DNA): TGTGCCAGCAGCTTAGGTGCGGAAGGAGGCTACACCTTC.